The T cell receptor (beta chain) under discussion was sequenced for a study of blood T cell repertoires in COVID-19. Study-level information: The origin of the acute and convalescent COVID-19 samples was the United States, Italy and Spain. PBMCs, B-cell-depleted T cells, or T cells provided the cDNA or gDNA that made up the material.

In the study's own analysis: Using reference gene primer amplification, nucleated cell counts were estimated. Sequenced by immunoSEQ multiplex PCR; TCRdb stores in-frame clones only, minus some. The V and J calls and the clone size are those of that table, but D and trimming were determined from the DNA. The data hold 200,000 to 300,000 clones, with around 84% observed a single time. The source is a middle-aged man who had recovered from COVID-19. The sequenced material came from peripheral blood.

The CDR3 region has the DNA TGTGCCAGCAGCCAAGATCTGGCTAGCGGGACCTACGAGCAGTACTTC. Translating gives CASSQDLASGTYEQYF. The chain carries TRBV4-2 and TRBJ2-7; 9 nucleotides agree with TRBD2. Per germline, CDR1 LGHNA and CDR2 YNFKEQ. The V segment lost 0 bases and the J segment 2 bases; nucleotides outside the gene matches: 5. The CDR3 length is 16 residues.